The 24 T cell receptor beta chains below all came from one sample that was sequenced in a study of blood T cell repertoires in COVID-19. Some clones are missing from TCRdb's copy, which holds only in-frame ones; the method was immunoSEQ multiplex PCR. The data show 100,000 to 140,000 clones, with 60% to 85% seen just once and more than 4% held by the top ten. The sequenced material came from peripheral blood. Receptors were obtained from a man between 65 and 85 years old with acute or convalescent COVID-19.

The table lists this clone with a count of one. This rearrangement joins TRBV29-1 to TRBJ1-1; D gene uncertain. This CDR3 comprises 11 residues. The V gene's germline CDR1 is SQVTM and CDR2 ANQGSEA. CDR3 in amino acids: CSVAANTEAFF. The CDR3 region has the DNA TGCAGTGTGGCGGCGAACACTGAAGCTTTCTTT.

Here the CDR3 DNA reads TGTGCCAGTAGTACTTCGACAGGTCTAGGAAACACTGAAGCTTTCTTT. Amino acids: CASSTSTGLGNTEAFF. The rearrangement joins TRBV19 to TRBJ1-1; possible D gene TRBD1, 6 bases. Germline CDR1 is LNHDA and CDR2 is SQIVND (reference sequence). The CDR3 spans 16 residues. With 4 bases removed from V and 2 bases from J, the gap between germline ends came to 17 bases.

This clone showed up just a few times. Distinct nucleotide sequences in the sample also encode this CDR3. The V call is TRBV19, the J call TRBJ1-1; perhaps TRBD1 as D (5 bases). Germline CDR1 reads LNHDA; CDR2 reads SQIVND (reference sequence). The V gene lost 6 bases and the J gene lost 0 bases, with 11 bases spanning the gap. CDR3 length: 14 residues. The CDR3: CASRGQGLNTEAFF. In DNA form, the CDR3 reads TGTGCCAGTAGAGGGCAGGGCTTGAACACTGAAGCTTTCTTT.

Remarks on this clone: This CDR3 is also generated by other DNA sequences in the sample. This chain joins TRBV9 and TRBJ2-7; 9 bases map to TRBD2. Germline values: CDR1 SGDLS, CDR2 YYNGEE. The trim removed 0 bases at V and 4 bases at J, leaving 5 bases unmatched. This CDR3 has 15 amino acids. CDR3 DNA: TGTGCCAGCAGCGTAGAGGCAGCGGGAGGTTACGAGCAGTACTTC. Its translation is CASSVEAAGGYEQYF.

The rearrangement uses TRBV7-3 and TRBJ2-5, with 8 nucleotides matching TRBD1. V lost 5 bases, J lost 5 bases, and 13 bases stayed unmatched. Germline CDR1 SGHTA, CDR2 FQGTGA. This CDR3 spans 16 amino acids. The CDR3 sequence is CASSPRTGSGLETQYF. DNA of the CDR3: TGTGCCAGCAGCCCAAGGACAGGGAGTGGGTTGGAGACCCAGTACTTC.

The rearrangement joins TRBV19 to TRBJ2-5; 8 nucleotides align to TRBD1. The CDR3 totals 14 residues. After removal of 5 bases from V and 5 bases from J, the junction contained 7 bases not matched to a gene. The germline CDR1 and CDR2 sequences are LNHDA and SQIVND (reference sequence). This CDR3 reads CASSPFGQGETQYF. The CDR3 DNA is TGTGCCAGTAGTCCATTCGGACAGGGTGAGACCCAGTACTTC.

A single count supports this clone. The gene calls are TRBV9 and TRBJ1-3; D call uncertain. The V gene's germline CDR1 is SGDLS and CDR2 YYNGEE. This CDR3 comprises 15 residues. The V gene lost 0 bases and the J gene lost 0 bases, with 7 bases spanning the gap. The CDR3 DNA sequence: TGTGCCAGCAGCGTAGAGTGGAGCTCTGGAAACACCATATATTTT. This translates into CASSVEWSSGNTIYF.

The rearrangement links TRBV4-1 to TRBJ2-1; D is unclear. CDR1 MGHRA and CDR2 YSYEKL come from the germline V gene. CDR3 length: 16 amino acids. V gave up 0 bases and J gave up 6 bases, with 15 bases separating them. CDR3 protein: CASSQDEDRVGNEQFF. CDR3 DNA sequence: TGCGCCAGCAGCCAAGATGAAGACCGGGTCGGCAATGAGCAGTTCTTC.

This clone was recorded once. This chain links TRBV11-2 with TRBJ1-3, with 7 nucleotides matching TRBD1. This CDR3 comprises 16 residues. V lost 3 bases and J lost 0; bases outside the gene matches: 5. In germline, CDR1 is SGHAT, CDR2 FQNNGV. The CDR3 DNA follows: TGTGCCAGCAGCTTGGGACAGCGATCCTCTGGAAACACCATATATTTT. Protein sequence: CASSLGQRSSGNTIYF.

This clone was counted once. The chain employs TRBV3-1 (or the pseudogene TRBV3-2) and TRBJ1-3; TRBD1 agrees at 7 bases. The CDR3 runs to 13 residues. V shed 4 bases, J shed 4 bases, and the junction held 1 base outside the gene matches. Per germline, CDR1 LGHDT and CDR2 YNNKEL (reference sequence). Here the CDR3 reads CASSLDRGNTIYF. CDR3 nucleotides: TGTGCCAGCAGCCTGGACAGGGGAAACACCATATATTTT.

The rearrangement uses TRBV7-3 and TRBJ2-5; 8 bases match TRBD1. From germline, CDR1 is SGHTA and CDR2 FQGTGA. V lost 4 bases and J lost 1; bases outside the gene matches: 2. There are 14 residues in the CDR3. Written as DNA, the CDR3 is TGTGCCAGCAGCTCCGGGACAGGCCAAGAGACCCAGTACTTC. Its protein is CASSSGTGQETQYF.

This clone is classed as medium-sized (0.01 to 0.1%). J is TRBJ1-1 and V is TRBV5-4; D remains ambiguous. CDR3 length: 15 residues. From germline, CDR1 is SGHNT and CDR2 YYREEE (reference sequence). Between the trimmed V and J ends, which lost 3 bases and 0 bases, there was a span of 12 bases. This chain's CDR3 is CASSSVEQLNTEAFF. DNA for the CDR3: TGTGCCAGCAGCTCCGTAGAACAGTTGAACACTGAAGCTTTCTTT.

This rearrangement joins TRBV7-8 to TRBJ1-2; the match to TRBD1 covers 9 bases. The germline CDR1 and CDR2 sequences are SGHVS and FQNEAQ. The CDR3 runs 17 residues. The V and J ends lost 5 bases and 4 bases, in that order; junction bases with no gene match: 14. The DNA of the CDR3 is TGTGCCAGCAGCATACTGACCGGGACAGGGCGTTCCTATGGCTACACCTTC. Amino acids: CASSILTGTGRSYGYTF.

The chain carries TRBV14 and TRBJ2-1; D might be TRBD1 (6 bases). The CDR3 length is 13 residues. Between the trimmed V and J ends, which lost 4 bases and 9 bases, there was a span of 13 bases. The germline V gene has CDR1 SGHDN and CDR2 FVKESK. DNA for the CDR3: TGTGCCAGCAGCCTGGGACACGGATTTGAGCAGTTCTTC. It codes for CASSLGHGFEQFF.

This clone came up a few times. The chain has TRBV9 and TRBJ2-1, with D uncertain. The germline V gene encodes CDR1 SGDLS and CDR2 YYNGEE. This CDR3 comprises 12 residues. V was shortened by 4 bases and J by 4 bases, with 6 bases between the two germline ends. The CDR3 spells CASSPPYNEQFF. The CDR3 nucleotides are TGTGCCAGCAGCCCCCCGTACAATGAGCAGTTCTTC.

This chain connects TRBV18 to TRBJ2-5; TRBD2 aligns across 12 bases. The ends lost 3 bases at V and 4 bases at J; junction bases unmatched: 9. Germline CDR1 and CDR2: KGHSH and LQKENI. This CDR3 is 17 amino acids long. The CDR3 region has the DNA TGTGCCAGCTCACCCTCTAGCGGGGGGGCAGCGGGAGAGACCCAGTACTTC. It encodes CASSPSSGGAAGETQYF.

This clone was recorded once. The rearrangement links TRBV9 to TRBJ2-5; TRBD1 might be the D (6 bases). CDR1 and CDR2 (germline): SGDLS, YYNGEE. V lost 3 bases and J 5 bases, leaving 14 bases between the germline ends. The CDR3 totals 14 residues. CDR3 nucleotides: TGTGCCAGCAGCGGCCCGGACAGCAGGGAGACCCAGTACTTC. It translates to CASSGPDSRETQYF.

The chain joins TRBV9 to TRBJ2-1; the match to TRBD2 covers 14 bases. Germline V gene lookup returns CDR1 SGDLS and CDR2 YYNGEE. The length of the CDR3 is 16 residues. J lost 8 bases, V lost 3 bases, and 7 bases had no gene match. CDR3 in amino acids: CASSDVGTSGGDEQFF. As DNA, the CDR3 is TGTGCCAGCAGCGATGTGGGGACTAGCGGGGGTGATGAGCAGTTCTTC.

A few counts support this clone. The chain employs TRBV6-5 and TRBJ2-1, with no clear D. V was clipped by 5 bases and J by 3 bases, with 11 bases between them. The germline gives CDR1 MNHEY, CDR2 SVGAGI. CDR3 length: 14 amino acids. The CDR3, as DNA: TGTGCCAGCAGTCTTGAGACTGGCTACAATGAGCAGTTCTTC. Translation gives CASSLETGYNEQFF.

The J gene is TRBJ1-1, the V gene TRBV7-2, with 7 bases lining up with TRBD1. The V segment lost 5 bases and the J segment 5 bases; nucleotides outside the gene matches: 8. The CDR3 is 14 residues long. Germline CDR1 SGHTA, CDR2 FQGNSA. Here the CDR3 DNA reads TGTGCCAGCAGCCCCAGACAGGGAAGGACTGAAGCTTTCTTT. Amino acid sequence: CASSPRQGRTEAFF. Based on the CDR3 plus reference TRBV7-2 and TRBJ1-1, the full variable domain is GAGVSQSPSNKVTEKGKDVELRCDPISGHTALYWYRQSLGQGLEFLIYFQGNSAPDKSGLPSDRFSAERTGGSVSTLTIQRTQQEDSAVYLCASSPRQGRTEAFFGQGTRLTVV.

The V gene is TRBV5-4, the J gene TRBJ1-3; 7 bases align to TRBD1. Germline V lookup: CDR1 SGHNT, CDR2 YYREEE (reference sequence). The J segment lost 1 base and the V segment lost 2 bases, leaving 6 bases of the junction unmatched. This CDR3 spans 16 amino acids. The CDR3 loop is CASSFAGQPSGNTIYF. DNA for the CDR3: TGTGCCAGCAGCTTTGCGGGACAGCCTTCTGGAAACACCATATATTTT. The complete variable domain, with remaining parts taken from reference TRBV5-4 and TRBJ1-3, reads ETGVTQSPTHLIKTRGQQVTLRCSSQSGHNTVSWYQQALGQGPQFIFQYYREEENGRGNFPPRFSGLQFPNYSSELNVNALELDDSALYLCASSFAGQPSGNTIYFGEGSWLTVV.

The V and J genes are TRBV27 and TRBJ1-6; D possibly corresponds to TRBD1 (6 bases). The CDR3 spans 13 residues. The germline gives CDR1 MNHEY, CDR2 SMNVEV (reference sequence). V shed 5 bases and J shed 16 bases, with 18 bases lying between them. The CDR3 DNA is TGTGCCAGCAGTCCCCCGTCCAGGGGACGACTCCACTTT. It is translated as CASSPPSRGRLHF.

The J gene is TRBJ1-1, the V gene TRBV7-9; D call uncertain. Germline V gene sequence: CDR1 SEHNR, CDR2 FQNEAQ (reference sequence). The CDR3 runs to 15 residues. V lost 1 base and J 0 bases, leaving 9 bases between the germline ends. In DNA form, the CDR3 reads TGTGCCAGCAGCTTAGAGACACGTATGAACACTGAAGCTTTCTTT. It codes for CASSLETRMNTEAFF.

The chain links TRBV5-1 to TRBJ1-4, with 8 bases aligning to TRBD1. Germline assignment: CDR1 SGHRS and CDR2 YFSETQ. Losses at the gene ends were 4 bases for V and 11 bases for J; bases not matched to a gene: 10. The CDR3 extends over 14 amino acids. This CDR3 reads CASSPGQGEVKLFF. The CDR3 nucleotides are TGCGCCAGCAGCCCCGGACAGGGTGAGGTTAAACTGTTTTTT.